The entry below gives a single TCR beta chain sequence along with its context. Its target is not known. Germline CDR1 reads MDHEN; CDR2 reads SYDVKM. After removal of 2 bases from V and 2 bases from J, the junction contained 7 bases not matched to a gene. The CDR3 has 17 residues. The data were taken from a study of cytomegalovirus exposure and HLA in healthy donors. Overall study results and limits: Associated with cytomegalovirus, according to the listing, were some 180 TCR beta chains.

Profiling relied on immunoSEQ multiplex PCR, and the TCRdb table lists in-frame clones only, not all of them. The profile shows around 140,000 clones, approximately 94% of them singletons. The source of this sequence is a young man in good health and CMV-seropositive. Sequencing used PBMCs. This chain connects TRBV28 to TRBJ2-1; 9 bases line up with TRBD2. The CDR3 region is CASSLRAGGPPYNEQFF. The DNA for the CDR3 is TGTGCCAGCAGTTTAAGGGCGGGAGGGCCCCCCTACAATGAGCAGTTCTTC.